This T cell receptor (beta chain) was retrieved from a study of T cell responses to AZD1222 COVID-19 vaccine. Study outcomes and limitations: Vaccine-associated CD4 TCRs spanned spike, dominant at 160-218 and 743-854. A rise in Spike-specific TCR breadth and depth followed two AZD1222 doses. Baseline serostatus was positive in only five to seven AZD1222 recipients.

Method: immunoSEQ multiplex PCR; TCRdb's copy keeps in-frame clones and lacks some. The sample lists about 150,000 clones; approximately 90% were seen once. The CDR3 spans 11 residues. Germline V gene sequence: CDR1 SQVTM, CDR2 ANQGSEA. Trimming took off 4 bases at V and 7 bases at J, with 8 bases between the two ends. With regard to this clone: Its cognate antigen is unknown.

The sequencing used peripheral blood, collected on day 0 of AZD1222 vaccination. The genes are TRBV29-1 and TRBJ2-1; D not resolved. This TCR derives from an adult in good health. In DNA, the CDR3 is TGCAGCGTTGTTATAGTGAATGAGCAGTTCTTC. It yields the protein CSVVIVNEQFF.